These T cell receptor beta chains were read from a single sample in a study of T cells after posttransplantation cyclophosphamide. Produced via immunoSEQ multiplex PCR; TCRdb's table is partial and in-frame only. The table includes more than 10,000 clones, approximately 86% detected once. The starting material was PBMCs, obtained about 1,700 days after allogeneic stem cell transplant with posttransplant cyclophosphamide. These receptors were collected from a female patient aged 45-65 years who received an allogeneic stem cell transplant from a related donor, was CMV-positive, and had no GVHD. Some of these T cells may belong to the graft donor. Each CDR3 is given with its conserved first and last residue. D genes are given only for firm matches.

>TRBD1|TRBV19
CASKDRYPEAFF
>NA|TRBV2
CASSAGQGNQPQHF
>NA|TRBV7-2
CASSLVPGDTEAFF
>NA|TRBV5-1
CASSSAPGLEYEQYF
>TRBD2|TRBV28
CASLGLAGGDEQFF
>NA|TRBV12-5
CASGLITGVNGYTF
>NA|TRBV27
CASSLTGRVVSGYTF
>TRBD2|TRBV9
CASSLVSGNAYEQYF
>NA|TRBV5-1
CASSGGAYLNTEAFF
>TRBD1|TRBV5-5
CASSLYMDRGSYGYTF
>NA|TRBV21-1
CASSNQEPRQRCGYTF
>TRBD2|TRBV14
CASSHRSGNSYNEQFF
>NA|TRBV14
CASSQDWTEQYF
>TRBD1|TRBV29-1
CSAGTRDRTGSSYEQYF
>NA|TRBV11-3
CASSSQTEGEQFF
>NA|TRBV5-1
CASSLDLVGDQYF
>NA|TRBV5-6
CASSAQRAEAFF
>NA|TRBV7-6
CASSPQGGGAYNEQFF
>TRBD2|TRBV6-6
CASSPLLAGETQYF
>TRBD2|TRBV5-1
CASSRPRRESSYNEQFF
>NA|TRBV5-1
CASSLDRASYGYTF
>TRBD1|TRBV5-4
CASSRDRGREQYF
>TRBD1|TRBV6-5
CASSSGQKAYGYTF
>NA|TRBV27
CASIASPGSLHWKANVLTF
>NA|TRBV11-3
CASSLGTSSTDTQYF
>NA|TRBV2
CASTPRRGNNEKLFF
>TRBD1|TRBV7-3
CASSPRQGADNEQFF
>TRBD2|TRBV10-3
CAISEGGDSQYF
>TRBD1|TRBV5-1
CASSMRQGAYEKLFF
>TRBD2|TRBV2
CASTLAERETQYF
>NA|TRBV7-2
CASSKPRTGEQFF
>TRBD1|TRBV16
CASSPRTGSRVSNQPQHF
>NA|TRBV28
CASSLRSQGNQPQHF
>TRBD1|TRBV4-3
CASSLDRGTDTQYF
>TRBD2|TRBV11-1
CASSPRLAGRTRKNIQYF
>TRBD2|TRBV4-1
CASSHAGGNADTQYF
>NA|TRBV5-1
CASPPLEGLTGELFF
>NA|TRBV27
CASGAGGALGYTF
>TRBD1|TRBV6-6
CASIRQGFQPQHF